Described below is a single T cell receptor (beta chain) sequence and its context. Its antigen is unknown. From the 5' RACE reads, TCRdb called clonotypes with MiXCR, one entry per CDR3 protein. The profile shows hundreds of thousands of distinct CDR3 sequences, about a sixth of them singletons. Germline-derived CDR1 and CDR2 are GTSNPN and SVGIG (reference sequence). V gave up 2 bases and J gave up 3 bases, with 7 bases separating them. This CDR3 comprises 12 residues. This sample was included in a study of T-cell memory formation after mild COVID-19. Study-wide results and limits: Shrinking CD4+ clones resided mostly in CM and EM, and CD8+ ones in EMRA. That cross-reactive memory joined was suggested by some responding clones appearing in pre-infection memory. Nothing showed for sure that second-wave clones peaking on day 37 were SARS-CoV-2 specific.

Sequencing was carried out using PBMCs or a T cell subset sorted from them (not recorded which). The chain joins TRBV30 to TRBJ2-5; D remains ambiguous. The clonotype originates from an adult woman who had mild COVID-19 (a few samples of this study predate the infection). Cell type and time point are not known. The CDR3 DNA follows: TGTGCCTGGAGTCGGAGCGAAGAGACCCAGTACTTC. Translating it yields CAWSRSEETQYF.